Below, 21 T cell receptor beta chains from the same sample are listed, as sequenced in a study of OX40 agonist ivuxolimab in advanced cancers. Library generation was performed with the immunoSEQ multiplex PCR assay. TCRdb provides this immuneACCESS table in a form limited to in-frame rearrangements. Some clones are lacking; in checked studies, under half of them reflect an unresolved V gene, and why the rest are absent is not known. The sample has tens of thousands of clones on record, about 94% of them singletons. The ten largest account for about 10% of the sample. The specimen was CD4+ or CD8+ T cells sorted from blood, collected in a trial of the OX40 agonist ivuxolimab. These receptor sequences come from an adult with an advanced solid tumor such as melanoma, head and neck, liver or kidney cancer.

This clone was observed a single time. The chain carries TRBV2 and TRBJ1-2; D ambiguous. Germline loops: CDR1 SNHLY, CDR2 FYNNEI. The CDR3 sequence is 15 residues long. V dropped 4 bases and J dropped 0 bases, with 12 bases sitting between them. CDR3 in amino acids: CASSAYGDANYGYTF. The DNA of the CDR3 is TGTGCCAGCAGTGCTTATGGGGATGCTAACTATGGCTACACCTTC.

The count of this clone is one. V usage is TRBV9 and J usage is TRBJ2-1; D could derive from TRBD1 or TRBD2 (5 bases each). The CDR3 runs 12 residues. Germline V gives CDR1 SGDLS, CDR2 YYNGEE. V dropped 3 bases and J dropped 6 bases, with 7 bases sitting between them. CDR3 DNA sequence: TGTGCCAGCAGCGAGAGGGGCAATGAGCAGTTCTTC. Residues: CASSERGNEQFF.

This chain uses TRBV2 with TRBJ2-6; no firm D call. The germline V gene encodes CDR1 SNHLY and CDR2 FYNNEI. The CDR3 loop spans 14 amino acids. V lost 4 bases, J lost 4 bases, and 8 bases lay in between. The CDR3 nucleotides are TGTGCCAGCAGTGGGCAGTCCGGGGCCAACGTCCTGACTTTC. It is translated as CASSGQSGANVLTF.

The V call is TRBV4-1, the J call TRBJ2-3; D unresolved. CDR3 length equals 15 residues. Germline lookup yields CDR1 MGHRA and CDR2 YSYEKL. Between the trimmed V and J ends, which lost 0 bases and 5 bases, there was a span of 12 bases. CDR3 nucleotides: TGCGCCAGCAGCCAAGATAGGTCGCGCGGAGATACGCAGTATTTT. This sequence encodes CASSQDRSRGDTQYF.

The gene calls are TRBV4-1 and TRBJ2-2, with TRBD2 identical over 14 bases. The CDR3 length is 16 residues. Germline V gives CDR1 MGHRA, CDR2 YSYEKL. With 4 bases clipped from V and 6 bases from J, the junction kept 4 bases outside the gene matches. CDR3 bases: TGCGCCAGCAGCCCCGGACTAGCGGGAGGACCCGGGGAGCTGTTTTTT. This codes for CASSPGLAGGPGELFF.

The chain is built from TRBV14 and TRBJ1-3; D not resolved. The CDR3 is 14 amino acids. V was cut by 0 bases and J by 0 bases, with 3 bases left in between. Germline CDR1 SGHDN, CDR2 FVKESK. The CDR3 protein is CASSQETSGNTIYF. CDR3 nucleotide sequence: TGTGCCAGCAGCCAAGAGACCTCTGGAAACACCATATATTTT.

About this clone: Additional DNA sequences in this sample encode the identical CDR3. This chain links TRBV4-3 with TRBJ2-2; tentatively, D is TRBD2 (5 bases). The V end was cut by 3 bases, the J end by 3 bases, with 14 bases between. The CDR3 is 16 amino acids. The germline V gene has CDR1 LGHNA and CDR2 YSLEER. The CDR3 protein is CASSQGVLGDTGELFF. In DNA form, the CDR3 reads TGCGCCAGCAGCCAGGGAGTACTCGGAGACACCGGGGAGCTGTTTTTT.

The V and J genes are TRBV9 and TRBJ2-7, with 7 bases that match TRBD1. Germline V gene data show CDR1 as SGDLS and CDR2 as YYNGEE. V gave up 4 bases and J gave up 10 bases; unmatched junction bases: 14. The CDR3 spans 14 residues. The CDR3 DNA sequence: TGTGCCAGCAGCAGCCCCGACAGGGATTGGAAACAGTACTTC. This codes for CASSSPDRDWKQYF.

The V call is TRBV7-2, the J call TRBJ2-1; D gene ambiguous. The length of the CDR3 is 12 residues. Germline V gene sequence: CDR1 SGHTA, CDR2 FQGNSA. Between the trimmed V and J ends, which lost 2 bases and 5 bases, there was a span of 4 bases. CDR3 coding DNA: TGTGCCAGCAGCTTATTTGACAATGAGCAGTTCTTC. Protein sequence: CASSLFDNEQFF.

The chain couples TRBV4-2 to TRBJ1-2; possibly TRBD1 for D (5 bases). The CDR3 contains 17 residues. Germline CDR1 reads LGHNA; CDR2 reads YNFKEQ. V dropped 0 bases and J dropped 0 bases, with 14 bases sitting between them. The CDR3 here is CASSQDPGAATNYGYTF. The CDR3 nucleotides read TGTGCCAGCAGCCAAGATCCTGGGGCAGCGACTAACTATGGCTACACCTTC.

The J gene is TRBJ2-1, the V gene TRBV15, with a possible D match to TRBD2 (6 bases). Germline loops: CDR1 LNHNV, CDR2 YYDKDF (reference sequence). V was shortened by 7 bases and J by 2 bases, with 12 bases between the two germline ends. This CDR3 has 14 amino acids. CDR3 DNA sequence: TGTGCCACCACGGACGGAGGGGCCTACAATGAGCAGTTCTTC. This encodes CATTDGGAYNEQFF.

The J gene is TRBJ2-1, the V gene TRBV6-1, with D possibly TRBD1 on 6 matching bases. Trimming stripped 7 bases from V and 10 bases from J, with 20 bases between. Germline lookup yields CDR1 MNHNS and CDR2 SASEGT. The CDR3 sequence is 14 residues long. The CDR3 DNA sequence: TGTGCCAGCATGGGGTTCGATACAGGGAACGAGCAGTTCTTC. It translates to CASMGFDTGNEQFF.

The gene calls are TRBV15 and TRBJ2-3; D might be TRBD2 (6 bases). Between the trimmed V and J ends, which lost 6 bases and 2 bases, there was a span of 12 bases. The CDR3 extends over 14 amino acids. Germline-derived CDR1 and CDR2 are LNHNV and YYDKDF (reference sequence). The CDR3 sequence is CATSGGLDTDTQYF. For the CDR3, the DNA is TGTGCCACCAGTGGGGGACTTGACACAGATACGCAGTATTTT.

The V and J genes are TRBV4-1 and TRBJ2-7; 10 bases match TRBD2. CDR1 and CDR2 (germline): MGHRA, YSYEKL. J lost 5 bases, V lost 4 bases, and 11 bases had no gene match. This CDR3 has 16 amino acids. CDR3 in DNA: TGCGCCAGCAGCCCCCGGGGGAGCGGGAGGGCCAACGAGCAGTACTTC. Translating it yields CASSPRGSGRANEQYF.

The chain couples TRBV15 to TRBJ1-5; D is possibly TRBD1 (5 bases). The CDR3 loop spans 14 amino acids. V was shortened by 0 bases and J by 6 bases, with 9 bases between the two germline ends. The germline CDR1 and CDR2 sequences are LNHNV and YYDKDF (reference sequence). CDR3 sequence reads: CATSRDYGAQPQHF. The CDR3 DNA follows: TGTGCCACCAGCAGAGATTATGGGGCTCAGCCCCAGCATTTT.

CDR3 sequence reads: CASSQAFTGEEAFF. The CDR3 region has the DNA TGTGCCAGCAGCCAAGCCTTTACAGGGGAGGAAGCTTTCTTT. This sequence joins TRBV4-2 and TRBJ1-1, with 7 nucleotides matching TRBD1. The V gene's germline CDR1 is LGHNA and CDR2 YNFKEQ. With 1 base clipped from V and 8 bases from J, the junction kept 7 bases outside the gene matches. The CDR3 covers 14 residues.

V and J are TRBV29-1 and TRBJ1-1; D gene unclear. V was cut by 7 bases and J by 1 base, with 7 bases left in between. The germline gives CDR1 SQVTM, CDR2 ANQGSEA. The CDR3 length is 11 residues. The CDR3 coding sequence is TGCAGCGCACCCAAGAACACTGAAGCTTTCTTT. Amino acid sequence: CSAPKNTEAFF.

This sequence joins TRBV29-1 and TRBJ2-3; 13 bases match TRBD2. J lost 14 bases, V lost 3 bases, and 11 bases had no gene match. There are 14 residues in the CDR3. The germline V gene has CDR1 SQVTM and CDR2 ANQGSEA. The CDR3 DNA follows: TGCAGCGTTGAGGGGGGGACTAGCGGGACAGTCCTGTATTTT. This translates into CSVEGGTSGTVLYF.

This clone was recorded only once. The gene calls are TRBV6-1 and TRBJ2-2, with D maybe TRBD1 (5 bases). The CDR3 consists of 14 residues. CDR1 and CDR2 from the germline V gene are MNHNS and SASEGT. Trimming stripped 8 bases from V and 1 base from J, with 11 bases between. This CDR3 reads CASLDSMNTGELFF. CDR3 sequence (DNA): TGTGCCAGCTTAGACAGTATGAACACCGGGGAGCTGTTTTTT.

The chain joins TRBV21-1 to TRBJ2-2; the DNA was not used to check the table's D call, TRBD1. TRBV21-1 is designated a pseudogene. This CDR3 is 16 amino acids long. CDR3 bases: TGTGCCAGCAGCAAAGTGGGGCAAGAGCACACCGGGGAGCTGTTTTTT. Protein: CASSKVGQEHTGELFF.

CDR3 sequence: CASSLGPPGQGYEQFF. In DNA form, the CDR3 reads TGCGCCAGCAGCTTGGGACCACCGGGACAGGGGTATGAGCAGTTCTTC. The V gene is TRBV5-1, the J gene TRBJ2-1; 10 bases fit TRBD1. The CDR3 length is 16 residues. Germline V gives CDR1 SGHRS, CDR2 YFSETQ. The V and J ends lost 0 bases and 8 bases, in that order; junction bases with no gene match: 8.